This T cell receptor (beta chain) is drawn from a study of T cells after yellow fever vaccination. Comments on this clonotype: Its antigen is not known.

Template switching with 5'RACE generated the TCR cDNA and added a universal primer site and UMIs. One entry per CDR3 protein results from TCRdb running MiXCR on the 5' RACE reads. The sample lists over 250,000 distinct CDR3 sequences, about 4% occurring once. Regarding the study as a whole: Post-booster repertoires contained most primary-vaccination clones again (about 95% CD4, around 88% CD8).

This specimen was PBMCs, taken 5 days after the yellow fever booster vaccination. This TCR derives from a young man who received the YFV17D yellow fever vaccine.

This CDR3 reads CASSQPVRFSYEQYF. The CDR3 DNA reads TGTGCCAGCAGCCAACCCGTGAGATTCTCCTACGAGCAGTACTTC. This chain uses TRBV11-1 with TRBJ2-7; unclear D gene. Per germline, CDR1 SGHAT and CDR2 FQDESV (reference sequence). This CDR3 has 15 residues. V was trimmed by 5 bases and J by 0 bases, leaving 14 bases between them.